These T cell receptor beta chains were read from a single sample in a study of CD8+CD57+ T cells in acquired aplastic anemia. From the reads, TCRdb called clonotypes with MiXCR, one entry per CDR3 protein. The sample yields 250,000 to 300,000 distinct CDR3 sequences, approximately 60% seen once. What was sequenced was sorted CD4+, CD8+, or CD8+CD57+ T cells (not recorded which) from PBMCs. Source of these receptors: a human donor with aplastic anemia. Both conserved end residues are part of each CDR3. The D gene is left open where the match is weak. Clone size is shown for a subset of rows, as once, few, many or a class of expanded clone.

cdr3_aa: CASRPPDPNSPLHF
cdr3_nt: TGCGCCAGCAGACCCCCGGACCCAAATTCACCCCTCCACTTT
clone_size: few
j_call: TRBJ1-6
v_call: TRBV10-2
d_call: -

cdr3_aa: CSARPRTGSYEQYF
cdr3_nt: TGCAGTGCTAGGCCCCGGACAGGGAGCTACGAGCAGTACTTC
clone_size: few
j_call: TRBJ2-7
v_call: TRBV20-1
d_call: TRBD1

cdr3_aa: CSATQGAQETQYF
cdr3_nt: TGCAGTGCCACGCAGGGGGCCCAAGAGACCCAGTACTTC
clone_size: -
j_call: TRBJ2-5
v_call: TRBV20-1
d_call: TRBD1

cdr3_aa: CASSQGDRVKGYTF
cdr3_nt: TGCGCCAGCAGCCAAGGGGACAGGGTGAAGGGCTACACCTTC
clone_size: -
j_call: TRBJ1-2
v_call: TRBV4-3
d_call: TRBD1

cdr3_aa: CASSFREGGIDTEAFF
cdr3_nt: TGCGCCAGCAGCTTCCGGGAAGGGGGCATCGACACTGAAGCTTTCTTT
clone_size: -
j_call: TRBJ1-1
v_call: TRBV5-1
d_call: TRBD1

cdr3_aa: CASSFSAGGYEQYF
cdr3_nt: TGTGCCAGCAGCTTCTCGGCAGGGGGCTACGAGCAGTACTTC
clone_size: few
j_call: TRBJ2-7
v_call: TRBV7-9
d_call: TRBD1

cdr3_aa: CASSGGTYEKYF
cdr3_nt: TGCGCCAGCAGTGGGGGAACCTACGAGAAGTACTTC
clone_size: -
j_call: TRBJ2-5
v_call: TRBV10-1
d_call: -

cdr3_aa: CATSIHGPPSEQYF
cdr3_nt: TGTGCCACCAGTATCCACGGCCCCCCATCCGAGCAGTACTTC
clone_size: few
j_call: TRBJ2-7
v_call: TRBV24-1
d_call: -

cdr3_aa: CASSMNGAGTQETQYF
cdr3_nt: TGTGCCAGTAGTATGAACGGGGCAGGCACTCAAGAGACCCAGTACTTC
clone_size: -
j_call: TRBJ2-5
v_call: TRBV19
d_call: -

cdr3_aa: CASTKGGPYEQYF
cdr3_nt: TGTGCCAGTACCAAGGGTGGTCCCTACGAGCAGTACTTC
clone_size: -
j_call: TRBJ2-7
v_call: TRBV19
d_call: -

cdr3_aa: CATSDGTGGIRDEQFF
cdr3_nt: TGTGCCACCAGTGATGGGACAGGGGGCATAAGGGATGAGCAGTTCTTC
clone_size: -
j_call: TRBJ2-1
v_call: TRBV24-1
d_call: TRBD1

cdr3_aa: CASSLGLLAENEKLFF
cdr3_nt: TGTGCCAGCAGTTTGGGACTGCTGGCGGAAAATGAAAAACTGTTTTTT
clone_size: many
j_call: TRBJ1-4
v_call: TRBV6-6
d_call: -

cdr3_aa: CASSAGGLNTGKLFF
cdr3_nt: TGTGCCAGCAGTGCAGGGGGTTTGAACACCGGGAAGCTGTTTTTT
clone_size: few
j_call: TRBJ2-2
v_call: TRBV12-3/TRBV12-4
d_call: TRBD1

cdr3_aa: CSCWGQETQYF
cdr3_nt: TGCAGCTGTTGGGGGCAAGAGACCCAGTACTTC
clone_size: few
j_call: TRBJ2-5
v_call: TRBV29-1
d_call: -

cdr3_aa: CASSFRGHNEQFF
cdr3_nt: TGTGCCAGCAGCTTCCGGGGCCACAATGAGCAGTTCTTC
clone_size: -
j_call: TRBJ2-1
v_call: TRBV7-2
d_call: -

cdr3_aa: CASSPRFGGEQFF
cdr3_nt: TGTGCCAGTAGCCCCCGGTTTGGAGGGGAGCAGTTCTTC
clone_size: -
j_call: TRBJ2-1
v_call: TRBV19
d_call: -

cdr3_aa: CASSRTGSSYNEQFF
cdr3_nt: TGTGCCAGCAGTAGAACAGGGAGCTCCTACAATGAGCAGTTCTTC
clone_size: many
j_call: TRBJ2-1
v_call: TRBV12-3/TRBV12-4
d_call: -

cdr3_aa: CASSEGGGRGEAFF
cdr3_nt: TGCGCCAGCAGCGAGGGAGGCGGTCGAGGAGAAGCTTTCTTT
clone_size: -
j_call: TRBJ1-1
v_call: TRBV5-1
d_call: -

cdr3_aa: CASSLLLGGANTGELFF
cdr3_nt: TGCGCCAGCAGCTTGCTTCTGGGGGGGGCAAACACCGGGGAGCTGTTTTTT
clone_size: many
j_call: TRBJ2-2
v_call: TRBV5-1
d_call: -

cdr3_aa: CASSLLGGVDQPQHF
cdr3_nt: TGTGCCAGCAGCTTATTAGGAGGAGTTGATCAGCCCCAGCATTTT
clone_size: many
j_call: TRBJ1-5
v_call: TRBV7-9
d_call: -

cdr3_aa: CSATKTGVNQPQHF
cdr3_nt: TGCAGTGCTACCAAGACGGGGGTGAATCAGCCCCAGCATTTT
clone_size: -
j_call: TRBJ1-5
v_call: TRBV20-1
d_call: -

cdr3_aa: CASRDAISYEQYF
cdr3_nt: TGTGCCAGCAGGGACGCGATCTCCTACGAGCAGTACTTC
clone_size: few
j_call: TRBJ2-7
v_call: TRBV12-3/TRBV12-4
d_call: -

cdr3_aa: CASSDLGGQETQYF
cdr3_nt: TGTGCCAGCAGTGACCTGGGGGGGCAAGAGACCCAGTACTTC
clone_size: -
j_call: TRBJ2-5
v_call: TRBV25-1
d_call: TRBD2

cdr3_aa: CASSRQRHQPQHF
cdr3_nt: TGTGCCAGCAGCCGCCAAAGACACCAGCCCCAGCATTTT
clone_size: many
j_call: TRBJ1-5
v_call: TRBV6-5
d_call: -

cdr3_aa: CSTYRGLAGTQYF
cdr3_nt: TGCAGTACCTACCGGGGACTAGCGGGAACCCAGTACTTC
clone_size: once
j_call: TRBJ2-5
v_call: TRBV20-1
d_call: TRBD2

cdr3_aa: CASSATDRVYGYTF
cdr3_nt: TGTGCCAGCAGCGCAACGGACAGGGTGTATGGCTACACCTTC
clone_size: -
j_call: TRBJ1-2
v_call: TRBV9
d_call: TRBD1

cdr3_aa: CSAKTLRWDEQFF
cdr3_nt: TGCAGTGCTAAAACCCTCAGGTGGGATGAGCAGTTCTTC
clone_size: -
j_call: TRBJ2-1
v_call: TRBV20-1
d_call: -

cdr3_aa: CASSPRTRGYTF
cdr3_nt: TGTGCCAGTAGTCCTCGGACCCGTGGCTACACCTTC
clone_size: -
j_call: TRBJ1-2
v_call: TRBV19
d_call: -

cdr3_aa: CSARGVDGYTF
cdr3_nt: TGCAGTGCTAGGGGTGTCGATGGCTACACCTTC
clone_size: -
j_call: TRBJ1-2
v_call: TRBV20-1
d_call: -

cdr3_aa: CSASHGANQPQHF
cdr3_nt: TGCAGTGCTAGTCACGGAGCCAATCAGCCCCAGCATTTT
clone_size: many
j_call: TRBJ1-5
v_call: TRBV20-1
d_call: -

cdr3_aa: CASSLGLAGGLVTQYF
cdr3_nt: TGTGCCAGCAGCTTAGGATTGGCGGGGGGGCTTGTGACCCAGTACTTC
clone_size: -
j_call: TRBJ2-5
v_call: TRBV7-9
d_call: TRBD2

cdr3_aa: CASGKREGTYNEQFF
cdr3_nt: TGTGCCAGCGGTAAGCGGGAGGGTACCTACAATGAGCAGTTCTTC
clone_size: many
j_call: TRBJ2-1
v_call: TRBV6-5
d_call: TRBD2

cdr3_aa: CASSLVIEQFF
cdr3_nt: TGCGCCAGCAGCTTAGTTATCGAGCAGTTCTTC
clone_size: -
j_call: TRBJ2-1
v_call: TRBV5-1
d_call: -

cdr3_aa: CASSIWFRGTPNTGELFF
cdr3_nt: TGTGCCAGTAGTATATGGTTTCGAGGGACACCGAACACCGGGGAGCTGTTTTTT
clone_size: -
j_call: TRBJ2-2
v_call: TRBV19
d_call: -

cdr3_aa: CSARPAGETQYF
cdr3_nt: TGCAGCGCACGGCCTGCAGGGGAGACCCAGTACTTC
clone_size: -
j_call: TRBJ2-5
v_call: TRBV29-1
d_call: -

cdr3_aa: CSARVAMRVSDTQYF
cdr3_nt: TGCAGTGCTAGAGTGGCGATGCGAGTTTCAGATACGCAGTATTTT
clone_size: many
j_call: TRBJ2-3
v_call: TRBV20-1
d_call: -

cdr3_aa: CASSHIVPGVNTGELFF
cdr3_nt: TGTGCCAGCAGCCACATCGTTCCTGGGGTGAACACCGGGGAGCTGTTTTTT
clone_size: -
j_call: TRBJ2-2
v_call: TRBV7-2
d_call: -

cdr3_aa: CASSSDRGVEGDNEQFF
cdr3_nt: TGTGCCAGCAGCTCGGACAGGGGGGTTGAAGGAGACAATGAGCAGTTCTTC
clone_size: -
j_call: TRBJ2-1
v_call: TRBV5-4
d_call: TRBD1

cdr3_aa: CATQMGTGSTDTQYF
cdr3_nt: TGTGCCACCCAGATGGGTACAGGGAGCACAGATACGCAGTATTTT
clone_size: many
j_call: TRBJ2-3
v_call: TRBV7-9
d_call: -

cdr3_aa: CASSQDRASNQPQHF
cdr3_nt: TGTGCCAGCAGCCAAGATCGCGCTAGCAATCAGCCCCAGCATTTT
clone_size: many
j_call: TRBJ1-5
v_call: TRBV4-2
d_call: -